A single sample is the source of the 27 T cell receptor beta chains below, sequenced in a study of T cells in Graves' hyperthyroidism and ophthalmopathy. Authors of the study amplified TCR beta CDR3 regions from RNA transcripts. The HTBI primer set served for first-round RT-PCR of the TCR CDR3. Via MiXCR, TCRdb re-called the multiplex PCR reads, giving one row per CDR3 protein. The top ten clones hold about 22% of a sample with about 350,000 distinct CDR3 sequences, 14% of them seen once. Sequencing used blood. These receptors were taken from a woman in her twenties or thirties with Graves' hyperthyroidism.

The table lists this clonotype with a few counts. This sequence joins TRBV19 and TRBJ2-1; 7 bases are a match to TRBD1. CDR1 and CDR2 (germline): LNHDA, SQIVND (reference sequence). The CDR3 runs 20 residues. V shed 4 bases, J shed 2 bases, and the junction held 20 bases outside the gene matches. Here the CDR3 reads CASSTPRDRRDRDPYNEQFF. The CDR3 DNA reads as TGTGCCAGTAGTACGCCCCGGGACAGAAGGGACCGCGACCCCTACAATGAGCAGTTCTTC. Full variable domain (missing parts from reference TRBV19 and TRBJ2-1): DGGITQSPKYLFRKEGQNVTLSCEQNLNHDAMYWYRQDPGQGLRLIYYSQIVNDFQKGDIAEGYSVSREKKESFPLTVTSAQKNPTAFYLCASSTPRDRRDRDPYNEQFFGPGTRLTVL.

This clonotype was picked up many times. The J gene is TRBJ2-3, the V gene TRBV11-2, with TRBD1 matching over 7 bases. The CDR3 totals 18 residues. With V trimmed by 5 bases and J by 2 bases, 16 bases remained unmatched. The germline gives CDR1 SGHAT, CDR2 FQNNGV. This CDR3 reads CASSVPGQTYTNTDTQYF. CDR3 nucleotide sequence: TGTGCCAGCAGCGTCCCGGGACAGACCTATACTAACACAGATACGCAGTATTTT.

This clonotype has just one count. As DNA, the CDR3 is TGCAGCGTTGTTTTTTGGGACAGGGCTTTCGAGCAGTACTTC. Encoded protein: CSVVFWDRAFEQYF. The gene calls are TRBV29-1 and TRBJ2-7; 9 nucleotides match TRBD1. Germline CDR1 is SQVTM and CDR2 is ANQGSEA. The J segment lost 6 bases and the V segment lost 4 bases, leaving 10 bases of the junction unmatched. The CDR3 spans 14 residues.

This clonotype was seen only a few times. The chain recombines TRBV7-2 with TRBJ2-1; 7 nucleotides agree with TRBD2. V shed 1 base and J 2 bases; nucleotides not matched to a gene: 5. Germline-derived CDR1 and CDR2 are SGHTA and FQGNSA. The CDR3 is 16 residues long. CDR3 nucleotide sequence: TGTGCCAGCAGCTTAGGTCGGGAGGTGGCCTACAATGAGCAGTTCTTC. It yields the protein CASSLGREVAYNEQFF.

This clonotype was counted ten times or more. The gene calls are TRBV28 and TRBJ2-3; D ambiguous. Germline loops: CDR1 MDHEN, CDR2 SYDVKM. This CDR3 has 13 amino acids. With 8 bases removed from V and 5 bases from J, the gap between germline ends came to 14 bases. The CDR3 coding sequence is TGTGCCAGCCACGGCAGCGCTAGAGATACGCAGTATTTT. This translates into CASHGSARDTQYF. Combining the CDR3 with reference TRBV28 and TRBJ2-3 gives the whole variable domain DVKVTQSSRYLVKRTGEKVFLECVQDMDHENMFWYRQDPGLGLRLIYFSYDVKMKEKGDIPEGYSVSREKKERFSLILESASTNQTSMYLCASHGSARDTQYFGPGTRLTVL.

This clonotype occurred a few times. The genes are TRBV25-1 and TRBJ2-1, with 9 bases that match TRBD2. V dropped 8 bases and J dropped 6; count of bases not matched to a gene: 11. Germline V gives CDR1 MGHDK, CDR2 SYGVNS. CDR3 size: 15 residues. The CDR3 here is CASVSAGGGVNEQFF. CDR3 DNA: TGTGCCAGCGTCTCGGCGGGAGGGGGGGTCAATGAGCAGTTCTTC.

The chain uses TRBV19 and TRBJ2-1, with 7 positions matching TRBD2. This CDR3 is built from 15 residues. Germline assignment: CDR1 LNHDA and CDR2 SQIVND (reference sequence). The ends lost 1 base at V and 9 bases at J; junction bases unmatched: 9. The CDR3 DNA follows: TGTGCCAGTAGTATAGGCGGGAGCGGGGTCCGTGAGCAGTTCTTC. It translates to CASSIGGSGVREQFF. Together with reference TRBV19 and TRBJ2-1, the CDR3 gives the full variable domain: DGGITQSPKYLFRKEGQNVTLSCEQNLNHDAMYWYRQDPGQGLRLIYYSQIVNDFQKGDIAEGYSVSREKKESFPLTVTSAQKNPTAFYLCASSIGGSGVREQFFGPGTRLTVL.

This clonotype appeared many times. The chain recombines TRBV7-2 with TRBJ2-1; D remains ambiguous. V lost 6 bases, J lost 5 bases, and 14 bases lay in between. The CDR3 is 14 amino acids. CDR1 is SGHTA, CDR2 FQGNSA, per germline. CDR3 DNA: TGTGCCAGCAGTTATCAATCCTCGAACAATGAGCAGTTCTTC. It specifies CASSYQSSNNEQFF.

This chain links TRBV14 with TRBJ2-5, with D uncertain. In germline, CDR1 is SGHDN, CDR2 FVKESK. V shed 2 bases and J shed 1 base, with 8 bases lying between them. The CDR3 consists of 14 residues. The CDR3 reads CASSQRATQETQYF. The CDR3 nucleotides read TGTGCCAGCAGCCAAAGGGCTACCCAAGAGACCCAGTACTTC.

This clonotype was recorded at least ten times. The V and J genes are TRBV5-5 and TRBJ2-6; tentatively, D is TRBD2 (6 bases). Germline V gene sequence: CDR1 SGHKS, CDR2 YYEKEE (reference sequence). Trimming pared 6 bases from V and 5 bases from J, leaving 15 bases between. The CDR3 contains 15 residues. CDR3 bases: TGTGCCAGCAACGGGGGTAGTGTGAGGGCCAACGTCCTGACTTTC. Protein sequence: CASNGGSVRANVLTF. Based on the CDR3 plus reference TRBV5-5 and TRBJ2-6, the full variable domain is DAGVTQSPTHLIKTRGQQVTLRCSPISGHKSVSWYQQVLGQGPQFIFQYYEKEERGRGNFPDRFSARQFPNYSSELNVNALLLGDSALYLCASNGGSVRANVLTFGAGSRLTVL.

This clonotype was picked up a small number of times. This sequence joins TRBV20-1 and TRBJ2-7; D possibly corresponds to TRBD2 (7 bases). The V gene's germline CDR1 is DFQATT and CDR2 SNEGSKA (reference sequence). V was clipped by 3 bases and J by 1 base, with 13 bases between them. CDR3 length: 14 amino acids. The CDR3 sequence: CSARPGGQSYEQYF. The CDR3 nucleotides are TGCAGTGCTAGGCCCGGGGGGCAGTCCTACGAGCAGTACTTC.

This clonotype was counted many times. CDR3 region: CASPRPGVMNTEAFF. CDR3 sequence (DNA): TGTGCCAGCCCCCGTCCGGGTGTGATGAACACTGAAGCTTTCTTT. This chain links TRBV2 with TRBJ1-1; D is undetermined. With 8 bases removed from V and 0 bases from J, the gap between germline ends came to 16 bases. The length of the CDR3 is 15 residues. Germline V gives CDR1 SNHLY, CDR2 FYNNEI.

Many counts were recorded for this clonotype. The rearrangement links TRBV19 to TRBJ1-2, with D maybe TRBD1 (6 bases). CDR1 is LNHDA and CDR2 is SQIVND in the germline V gene (reference sequence). This CDR3 has 16 amino acids. The V gene lost 2 bases and the J gene lost 3 bases, with 16 bases spanning the gap. The chain's CDR3 is CASSITPGGGDYGYTF. CDR3 DNA sequence: TGTGCCAGTAGTATAACCCCGGGAGGGGGAGACTATGGCTACACCTTC.

In its sample, this clonotype was seen many times. The chain carries TRBV2 and TRBJ1-6, with TRBD1 matching 8 bases. From germline, CDR1 is SNHLY and CDR2 FYNNEI. V was clipped by 8 bases and J by 10 bases; unmatched bases: 10. The CDR3 spans 14 residues. DNA for the CDR3: TGTGCCAGCTGCCGGGACAGGACTGGGTCACCCCTCCACTTT. Its protein is CASCRDRTGSPLHF. The full variable domain, rest sourced from reference TRBV2 and TRBJ1-6, is EPEVTQTPSHQVTQMGQEVILRCVPISNHLYFYWYRQILGQKVEFLVSFYNNEISEKSEIFDDQFSVERPDGSNFTLKIRSTKLEDSAMYFCASCRDRTGSPLHFGNGTRLTVT.

This chain joins TRBV20-1 and TRBJ2-7; D may match TRBD1 or TRBD2 (5 bases each). The CDR3 sequence is 14 residues long. Trimming pared 6 bases from V and 1 base from J, leaving 16 bases between. Germline CDR1 is DFQATT and CDR2 is SNEGSKA (reference sequence). The CDR3 region has the DNA TGCAGTGCCCCTCCACGGGGCGGTTCCTACGAGCAGTACTTC. Its translation is CSAPPRGGSYEQYF.

As concerns this clonotype: A much larger clone lies one base from this, so it may be a read error. The chain combines TRBV27 with TRBJ2-3; D call uncertain. This CDR3 is built from 14 residues. Germline assignment: CDR1 MNHEY and CDR2 SMNVEV (reference sequence). CDR3 protein: CASSAARYTDAQYF. The DNA of the CDR3 is TGTGCCAGCAGTGCAGCGAGATACACAGATGCGCAGTATTTT.

This clonotype was seen at least ten times. The J gene is TRBJ2-3, the V gene TRBV28; a possible D gene is TRBD2 (5 bases). V lost 6 bases to trimming and J lost 2 bases, with 15 bases between them. CDR3 size: 15 residues. Germline V lookup: CDR1 MDHEN, CDR2 SYDVKM. CDR3 in DNA: TGTGCCAGCAGCCCCCGCCAGCGGCCCACAGATACGCAGTATTTT. Translated: CASSPRQRPTDTQYF.

This clonotype was picked up many times. V usage is TRBV20-1 and J usage is TRBJ2-1; TRBD2 aligns across 8 bases. The CDR3 length is 13 residues. Germline lookup yields CDR1 DFQATT and CDR2 SNEGSKA (reference sequence). V gave up 7 bases and J gave up 0 bases; unmatched junction bases: 2. The CDR3 sequence is CSVAGPSYNEQFF. The CDR3 region has the DNA TGCAGTGTAGCGGGGCCCTCCTACAATGAGCAGTTCTTC.

This clonotype appeared a few times. V gene TRBV20-1 combines with J gene TRBJ2-5, with TRBD2 matching 12 bases. CDR1 and CDR2 (germline): DFQATT, SNEGSKA (reference sequence). The CDR3 loop spans 16 amino acids. J gave up 3 bases and V 5 bases, and 10 bases lay outside the gene matches. DNA for the CDR3: TGCAGTGCTGAGGGACTAGCGGGCAATCAAAAAGAGACCCAGTACTTC. It specifies CSAEGLAGNQKETQYF.

This clonotype came up many times. This sequence joins TRBV7-2 and TRBJ2-3; the D is unclear. This CDR3 comprises 12 residues. V was trimmed by 6 bases and J by 6 bases, leaving 10 bases between them. Germline V CDR1 and CDR2: SGHTA, FQGNSA. Written as DNA, the CDR3 is TGTGCCAGCAGTCTAACAGCCGATACGCAGTATTTT. It specifies CASSLTADTQYF.

This clonotype showed up just a few times. The chain is built from TRBV9 and TRBJ1-2; D remains unclear. From germline, CDR1 is SGDLS and CDR2 YYNGEE. The V end was cut by 3 bases, the J end by 8 bases, with 11 bases between. The CDR3 is made up of 12 amino acids. The CDR3: CASSGLEEGYTF. The CDR3 DNA follows: TGTGCCAGCAGCGGTCTTGAGGAAGGCTACACCTTC.

This clonotype was observed at least ten times. The chain recombines TRBV6-1 with TRBJ1-2; D might be TRBD1 (6 bases). Germline CDR1 reads MNHNS; CDR2 reads SASEGT. Trimming removed 7 bases at V and 0 bases at J, with 12 bases between. The length of the CDR3 is 14 residues. CDR3 protein: CASNRQDTNYGYTF. The CDR3 nucleotides are TGTGCCAGCAACAGACAGGACACTAACTATGGCTACACCTTC.

This clonotype was seen a handful of times. The chain joins TRBV6-1 to TRBJ2-1; D call uncertain. Germline CDR1 is MNHNS and CDR2 is SASEGT. The CDR3 is 12 residues long. Trimming pared 0 bases from V and 8 bases from J, leaving 5 bases between. Here the CDR3 DNA reads TGTGCCAGCAGTGAAGCGCAGTATGAGCAGTTCTTC. This gives the protein CASSEAQYEQFF.

Concerning this clonotype itself: A much larger clonotype is one base distant, so this may be a read error. The chain combines TRBV12-3 or TRBV12-4 with TRBJ2-7, with D hard to call. Trimming took 8 bases from V and 1 from J, leaving 12 bases between them. The CDR3 has 13 amino acids. The CDR3 spells CASRDLSSYEQYF. The CDR3 nucleotides are TGTGCCAGCCGAGACCTTTCGTCCTACGAGCAGTACTTC.

About this clonotype: A read error is possible here, since a much larger clone lies one base away. The J gene is TRBJ2-2, the V gene TRBV2; D is unclear. This CDR3 has 17 residues. Per the germline V gene, CDR1 is SNHLY and CDR2 is FYNNEI. V was shortened by 2 bases and J by 3 bases, with 16 bases between the two germline ends. DNA for the CDR3: TGTGCCAGCAGTGAAACTGGGCCAGCGATCGACACCGGGGAGCTGTTTTTT. It specifies CASSETGPAIDTGELFF.

Ten or more counts support this clonotype. This chain joins TRBV5-6 and TRBJ2-7, with 8 bases fitting TRBD1. The germline V gene encodes CDR1 SGHDT and CDR2 YYEEEE. The CDR3 contains 14 residues. V lost 4 bases and J lost 3; bases outside the gene matches: 6. The CDR3 region has the DNA TGTGCCAGCAGCGGGGCCGGGACAGGCTACGAGCAGTACTTC. It specifies CASSGAGTGYEQYF.

This clonotype was counted at least ten times. J is TRBJ2-7 and V is TRBV2; the D gene is possibly TRBD2 (5 bases). Germline CDR1 is SNHLY and CDR2 is FYNNEI. This CDR3 has 14 amino acids. Trimming took off 4 bases at V and 4 bases at J, with 14 bases between the two ends. The CDR3 region is CASSVLGVRYEQYF. Here the CDR3 DNA reads TGTGCCAGCAGTGTCCTCGGGGTGAGATACGAGCAGTACTTC.